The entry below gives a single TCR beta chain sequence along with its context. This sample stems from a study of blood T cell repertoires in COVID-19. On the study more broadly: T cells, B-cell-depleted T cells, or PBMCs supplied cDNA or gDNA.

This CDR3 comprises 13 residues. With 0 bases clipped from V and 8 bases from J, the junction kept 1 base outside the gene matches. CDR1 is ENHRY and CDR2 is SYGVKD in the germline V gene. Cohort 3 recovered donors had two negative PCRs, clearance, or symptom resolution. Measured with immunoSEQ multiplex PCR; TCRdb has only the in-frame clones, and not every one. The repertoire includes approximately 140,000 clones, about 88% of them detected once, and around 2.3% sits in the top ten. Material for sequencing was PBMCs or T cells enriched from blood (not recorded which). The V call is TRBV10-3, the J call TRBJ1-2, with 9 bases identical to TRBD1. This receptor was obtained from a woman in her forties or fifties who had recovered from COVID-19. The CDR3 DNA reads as TGTGCCATCAGTGAGTCGACAGGGGGAGGCTACACCTTC. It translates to CAISESTGGGYTF.